This section outlines one TCR beta chain sequence together with its context. Its antigen is undetermined. Time point given: pre-sensitization, week 0. Indicated treatment: therapeutic diphenylcyclopropenone sensitization with weekly scalp DPC. Donation of samples came from alopecia patients who were 18 to 70 years old and suitable for DPC. This sample was taken from a study of human T cells and chemical hapten exposure. The V gene's germline CDR1 is SGHTA and CDR2 FQGNSA. This CDR3 is built from 13 residues. Deletions cut 1 base from V and 8 bases from J, with 11 bases between. Individual cDNA molecules received unique molecular identifiers in the library. TCRdb re-called the RACE reads with MiXCR, one entry per CDR3 protein. This table has about 180,000 distinct CDR3 sequences, around 30% appearing once. Study findings and constraints: DPC sensitization left the count of TCRs above 1 in 1000 unchanged.

Sample: whole blood, taken in connection with sensitization to the hapten diphenylcyclopropenone (DPC). This chain connects TRBV7-2 to TRBJ1-1, with unresolved D. The receptor was derived from a woman aged 25 to 39 with alopecia areata. Some clones in this sample may be carry-over from other donors' samples. CDR3 residues: CASSLGVRYEAFF. The CDR3, as DNA: TGTGCCAGCAGCTTAGGAGTTCGGTACGAAGCTTTCTTT.